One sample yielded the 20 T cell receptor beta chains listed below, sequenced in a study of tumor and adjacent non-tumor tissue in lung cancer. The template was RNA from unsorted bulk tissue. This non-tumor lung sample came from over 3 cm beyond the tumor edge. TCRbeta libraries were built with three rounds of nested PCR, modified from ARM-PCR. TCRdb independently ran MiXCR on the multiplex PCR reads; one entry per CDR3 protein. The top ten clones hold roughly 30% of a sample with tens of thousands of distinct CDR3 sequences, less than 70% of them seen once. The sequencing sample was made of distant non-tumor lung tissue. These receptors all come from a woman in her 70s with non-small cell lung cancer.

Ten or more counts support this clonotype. The CDR3: CAWSGGGQEDYEQYF. DNA of the CDR3: TGTGCCTGGAGTGGGGGGGGACAGGAGGACTACGAGCAGTACTTC. This sequence joins TRBV30 and TRBJ2-7; TRBD1 might be the D (8 bases). V lost 1 base and J lost 3, with 16 bases in between. Germline V gives CDR1 GTSNPN, CDR2 SVGIG (reference sequence). The CDR3 covers 15 residues.

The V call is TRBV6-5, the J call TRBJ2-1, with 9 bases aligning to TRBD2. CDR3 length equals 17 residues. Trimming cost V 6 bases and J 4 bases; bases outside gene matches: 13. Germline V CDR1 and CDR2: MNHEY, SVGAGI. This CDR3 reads CASSLWRRLAEYNEQFF. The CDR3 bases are TGTGCCAGCAGCCTATGGAGGAGACTAGCGGAATACAATGAGCAGTTCTTC.

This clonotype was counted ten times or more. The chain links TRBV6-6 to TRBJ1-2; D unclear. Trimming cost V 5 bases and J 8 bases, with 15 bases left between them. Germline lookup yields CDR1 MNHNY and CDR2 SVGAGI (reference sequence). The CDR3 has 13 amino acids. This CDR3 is CASSSDGIWGYTF. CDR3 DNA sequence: TGTGCCAGCAGTAGTGACGGTATATGGGGCTACACCTTC.

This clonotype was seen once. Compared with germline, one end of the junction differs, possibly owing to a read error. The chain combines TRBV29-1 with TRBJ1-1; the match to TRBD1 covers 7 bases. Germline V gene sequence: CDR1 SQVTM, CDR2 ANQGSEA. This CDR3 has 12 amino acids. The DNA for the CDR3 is TGCAGCACAGGGGAGTTGGGCACTAAAGCTTTCTTT. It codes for CSTGELGTKAFF.

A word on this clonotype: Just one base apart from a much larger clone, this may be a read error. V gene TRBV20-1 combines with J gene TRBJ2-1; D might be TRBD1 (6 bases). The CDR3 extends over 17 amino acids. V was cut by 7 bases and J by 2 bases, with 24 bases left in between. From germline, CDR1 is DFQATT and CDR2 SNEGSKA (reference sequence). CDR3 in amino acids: CSVTEQSTGWAYNEQFF. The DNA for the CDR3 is TGCAGTGTTACCGAGCAATCGACAGGTTGGGCCTACAATGAGCAGTTCTTC.

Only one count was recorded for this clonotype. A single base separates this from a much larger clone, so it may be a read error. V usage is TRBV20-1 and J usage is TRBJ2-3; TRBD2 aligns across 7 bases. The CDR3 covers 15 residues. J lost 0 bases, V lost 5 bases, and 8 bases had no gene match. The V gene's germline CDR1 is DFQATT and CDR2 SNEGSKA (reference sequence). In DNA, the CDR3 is TGCAGTGCTGGAGGACTAGTCAAAAGCACAGATACGCAGTATTTT. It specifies CSAGGLVKSTDTQYF.

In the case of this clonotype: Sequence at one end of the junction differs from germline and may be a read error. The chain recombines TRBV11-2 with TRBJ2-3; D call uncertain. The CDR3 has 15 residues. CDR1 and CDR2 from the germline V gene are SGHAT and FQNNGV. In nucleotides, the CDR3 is TGTGCCAGCAACGTAGACGTCCTTGGTACAGATACACAGTATTTT. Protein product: CASNVDVLGTDTQYF.

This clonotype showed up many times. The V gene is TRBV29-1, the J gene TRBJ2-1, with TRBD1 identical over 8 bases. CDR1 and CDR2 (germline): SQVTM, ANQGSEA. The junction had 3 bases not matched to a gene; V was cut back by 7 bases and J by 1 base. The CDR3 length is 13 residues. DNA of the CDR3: TGCAGCGCCGACAGGGGATCCTACAATGAGCAGTTCTTC. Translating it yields CSADRGSYNEQFF.

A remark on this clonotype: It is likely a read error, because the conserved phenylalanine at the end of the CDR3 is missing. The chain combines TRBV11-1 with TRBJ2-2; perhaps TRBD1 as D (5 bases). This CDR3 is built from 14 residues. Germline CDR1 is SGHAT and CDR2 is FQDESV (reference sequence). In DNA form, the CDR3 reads TGTGCCAGCAGCTTCGACAGTAACACCAGGGAGCTGTTTTAT. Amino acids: CASSFDSNTRELFY.

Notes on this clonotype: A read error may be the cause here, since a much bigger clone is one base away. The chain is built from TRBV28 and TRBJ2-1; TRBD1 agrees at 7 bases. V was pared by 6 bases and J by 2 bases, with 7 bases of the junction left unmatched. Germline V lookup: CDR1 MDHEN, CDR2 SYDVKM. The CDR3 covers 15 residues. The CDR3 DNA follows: TGTGCCAGCAGAACAGGACAGGAGGCCTACAATGAGCAGTTCTTC. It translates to CASRTGQEAYNEQFF.

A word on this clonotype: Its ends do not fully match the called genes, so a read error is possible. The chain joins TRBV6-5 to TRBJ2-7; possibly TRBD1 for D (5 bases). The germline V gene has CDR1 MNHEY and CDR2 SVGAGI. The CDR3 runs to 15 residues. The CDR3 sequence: CATSYSIHQGHEQYF. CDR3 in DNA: TGTGCCACTAGTTACTCGATCCACCAGGGCCACGAGCAGTACTTT.

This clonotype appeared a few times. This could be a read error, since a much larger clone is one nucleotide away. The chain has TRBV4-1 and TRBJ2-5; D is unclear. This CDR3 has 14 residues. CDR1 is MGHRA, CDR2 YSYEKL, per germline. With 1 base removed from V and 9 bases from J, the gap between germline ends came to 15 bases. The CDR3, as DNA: TGCGCCAGCAGCCAAGTAGCAAAGGGTGAGGCCCAGTACTTC. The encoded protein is CASSQVAKGEAQYF.

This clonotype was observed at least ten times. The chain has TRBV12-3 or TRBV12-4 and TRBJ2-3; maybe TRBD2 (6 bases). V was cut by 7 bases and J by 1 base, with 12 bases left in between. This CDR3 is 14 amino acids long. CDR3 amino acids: CASNPGGGTDTQYF. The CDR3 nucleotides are TGTGCCAGCAACCCCGGGGGTGGCACAGATACGCAGTATTTT.

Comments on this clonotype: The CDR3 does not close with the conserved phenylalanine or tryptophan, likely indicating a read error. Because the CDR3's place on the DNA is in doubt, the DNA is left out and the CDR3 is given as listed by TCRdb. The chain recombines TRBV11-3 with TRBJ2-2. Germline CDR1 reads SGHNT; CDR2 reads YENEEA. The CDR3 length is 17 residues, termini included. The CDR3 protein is CASSPHQSTWNTGEPFI.

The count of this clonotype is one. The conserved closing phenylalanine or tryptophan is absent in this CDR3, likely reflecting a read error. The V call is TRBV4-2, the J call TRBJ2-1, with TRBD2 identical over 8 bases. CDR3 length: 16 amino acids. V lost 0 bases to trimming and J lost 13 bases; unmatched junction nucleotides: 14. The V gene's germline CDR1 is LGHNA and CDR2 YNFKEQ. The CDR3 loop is CASSQDGLAGYNNQFI. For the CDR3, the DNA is TGTGCCAGCAGCCAAGACGGGCTAGCGGGCTACAATAATCAGTTCATC.

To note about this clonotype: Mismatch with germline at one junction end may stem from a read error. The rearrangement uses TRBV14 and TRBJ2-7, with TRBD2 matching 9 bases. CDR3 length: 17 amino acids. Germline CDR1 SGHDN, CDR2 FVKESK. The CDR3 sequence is CARSQIEAGGPPYEQYF. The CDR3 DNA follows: TGTGCCAGAAGCCAAATTGAAGCGGGAGGCCCGCCCTACGAGCAGTACTTC. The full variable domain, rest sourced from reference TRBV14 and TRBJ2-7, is EAGVTQFPSHSVIEKGQTVTLRCDPISGHDNLYWYRRVMGKEIKFLLHFVKESKQDESGMPNNRFLAERTGGTYSTLKVQPAELEDSGVYFCARSQIEAGGPPYEQYFGPGTRLTVT.

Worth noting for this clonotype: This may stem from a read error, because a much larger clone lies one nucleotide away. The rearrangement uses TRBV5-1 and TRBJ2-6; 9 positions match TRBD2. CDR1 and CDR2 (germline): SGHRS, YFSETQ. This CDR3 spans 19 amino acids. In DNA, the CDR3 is TGCGCCAGCAGCTTGGAGGTGGGACTAGCCAACTCTGGGGCCAACATCCTGACTTTC. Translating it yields CASSLEVGLANSGANILTF.

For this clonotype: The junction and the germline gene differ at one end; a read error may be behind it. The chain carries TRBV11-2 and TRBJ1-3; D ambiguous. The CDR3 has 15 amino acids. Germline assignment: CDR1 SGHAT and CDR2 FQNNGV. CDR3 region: CASSPTWFSGNAIYF. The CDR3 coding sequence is TGTGCCAGCAGCCCCACATGGTTCTCTGGAAACGCCATATATTTT.

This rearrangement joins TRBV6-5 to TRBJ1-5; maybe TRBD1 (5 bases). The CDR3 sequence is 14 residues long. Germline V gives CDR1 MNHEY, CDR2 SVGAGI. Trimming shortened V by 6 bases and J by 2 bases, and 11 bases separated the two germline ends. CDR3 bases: TGTGCCAGCAGGGATACAGGACGCAATCAGCCCCAGCATTTT. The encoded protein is CASRDTGRNQPQHF.

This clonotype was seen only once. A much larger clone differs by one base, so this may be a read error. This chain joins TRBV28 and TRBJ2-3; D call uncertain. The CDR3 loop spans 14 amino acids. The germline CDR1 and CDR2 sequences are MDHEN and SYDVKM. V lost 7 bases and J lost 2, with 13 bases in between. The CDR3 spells CASTSAPPTDTQYF. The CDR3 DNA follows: TGTGCCAGCACTTCCGCACCTCCCACAGATACGCAGTATTTT.